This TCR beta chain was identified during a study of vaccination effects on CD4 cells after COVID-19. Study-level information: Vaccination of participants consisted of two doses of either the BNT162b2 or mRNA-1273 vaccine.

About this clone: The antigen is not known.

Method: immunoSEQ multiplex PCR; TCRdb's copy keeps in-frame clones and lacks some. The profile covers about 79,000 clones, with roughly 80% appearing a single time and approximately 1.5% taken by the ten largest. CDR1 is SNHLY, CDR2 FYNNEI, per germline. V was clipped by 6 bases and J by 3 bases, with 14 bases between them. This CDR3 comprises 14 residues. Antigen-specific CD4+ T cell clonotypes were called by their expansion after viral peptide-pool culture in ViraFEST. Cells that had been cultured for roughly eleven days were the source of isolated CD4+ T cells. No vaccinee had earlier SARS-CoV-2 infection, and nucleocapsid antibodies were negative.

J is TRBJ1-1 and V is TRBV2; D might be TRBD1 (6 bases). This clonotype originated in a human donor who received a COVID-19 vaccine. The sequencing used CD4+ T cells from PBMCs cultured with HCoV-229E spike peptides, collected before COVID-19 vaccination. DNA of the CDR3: TGTGCCAGCAGGGGGGGGGCGGCGTACACTGAAGCTTTCTTT. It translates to CASRGGAAYTEAFF.